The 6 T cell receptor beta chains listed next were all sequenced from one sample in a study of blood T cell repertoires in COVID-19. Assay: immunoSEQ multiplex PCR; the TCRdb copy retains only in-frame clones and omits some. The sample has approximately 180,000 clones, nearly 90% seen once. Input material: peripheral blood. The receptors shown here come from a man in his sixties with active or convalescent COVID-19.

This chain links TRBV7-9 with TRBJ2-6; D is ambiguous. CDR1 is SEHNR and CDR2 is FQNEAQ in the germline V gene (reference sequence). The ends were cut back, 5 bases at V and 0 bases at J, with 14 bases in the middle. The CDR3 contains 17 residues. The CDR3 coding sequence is TGTGCCAGCAGCCCTACGAATAGAAACTCTGGGGCCAACGTCCTGACTTTC. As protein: CASSPTNRNSGANVLTF.

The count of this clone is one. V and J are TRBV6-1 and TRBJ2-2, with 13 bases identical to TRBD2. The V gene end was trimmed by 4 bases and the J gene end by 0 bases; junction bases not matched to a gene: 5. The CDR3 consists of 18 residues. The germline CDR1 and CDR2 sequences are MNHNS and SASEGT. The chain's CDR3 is CASSGGLAGAANTGELFF. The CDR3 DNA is TGTGCCAGCAGTGGCGGACTAGCGGGGGCCGCGAACACCGGGGAGCTGTTTTTT.

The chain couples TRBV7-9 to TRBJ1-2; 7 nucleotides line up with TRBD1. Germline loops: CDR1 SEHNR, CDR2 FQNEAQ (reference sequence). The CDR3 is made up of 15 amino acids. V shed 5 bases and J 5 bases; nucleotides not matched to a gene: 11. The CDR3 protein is CASSREWPGGYGYTF. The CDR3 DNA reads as TGTGCCAGCAGCCGGGAATGGCCAGGGGGTTATGGCTACACCTTC.

CDR3 bases: TGTGCCAGCAGCCCCCGGGGAGGGAAAAGGCGCTATGGCTACACCTTC. Its translation is CASSPRGGKRRYGYTF. The chain couples TRBV3-1 (or the pseudogene TRBV3-2) to TRBJ1-2; D is uncertain. The CDR3 is made up of 16 amino acids. In germline, CDR1 is LGHDT, CDR2 YNNKEL (reference sequence). Trimming pared 4 bases from V and 4 bases from J, leaving 19 bases between.

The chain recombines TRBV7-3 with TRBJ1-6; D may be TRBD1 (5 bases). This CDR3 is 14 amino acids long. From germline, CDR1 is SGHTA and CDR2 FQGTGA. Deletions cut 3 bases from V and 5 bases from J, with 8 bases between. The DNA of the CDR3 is TGTGCCAGCAGCTTTTCAGGGCATAATTCACCCCTCCACTTT. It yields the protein CASSFSGHNSPLHF.

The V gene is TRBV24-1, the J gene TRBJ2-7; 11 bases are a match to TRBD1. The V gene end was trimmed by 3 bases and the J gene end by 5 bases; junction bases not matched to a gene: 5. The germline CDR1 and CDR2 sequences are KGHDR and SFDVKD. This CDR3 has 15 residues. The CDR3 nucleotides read TGTGCCACCAGTGATCCGGGACAGGGGGTCAACGAGCAGTACTTC. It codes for CATSDPGQGVNEQYF.